These 10 T cell receptor beta chains originate from one sample sequenced in a study of shared clonotypes between healthy human individuals (dated by TCRdb to the early 2020s). Libraries were built with the immunoSEQ multiplex PCR assay. TCRdb mirrors the immuneACCESS table, restricted to in-frame sequences. Some clones are absent from its copies; in checked studies, under half trace to an unresolved V gene, and the reason for the others is unknown. Present in this sample are millions of clones, roughly 93% of which were seen just once. The ten largest clones take up roughly 0.36% of the sample. Sequencing was performed on naive CD4+ T cells from PBMCs. The label giving this sample's cell subset or site can be read as: CD45RA+ positively selected. The receptor source for this set is a man aged 18 to 30 in good health. Some clones in this sample may be carry-over from other donors' samples.

This clone came up once. The rearrangement links TRBV7-2 to TRBJ2-7, with D possibly matching TRBD2 (6 bases). The ends were cut back, 0 bases at V and 6 bases at J, with 12 bases in the middle. CDR1 SGHTA and CDR2 FQGNSA come from the germline V gene. The CDR3 spans 14 residues. CDR3 amino acids: CASSLAPGVLEQYF. For the CDR3, the DNA is TGTGCCAGCAGCTTAGCCCCGGGGGTCCTCGAGCAGTACTTC.

This sequence joins TRBV28 and TRBJ1-1; D gene ambiguous. The CDR3 is 11 amino acids. Per the germline V gene, CDR1 is MDHEN and CDR2 is SYDVKM. V was shortened by 10 bases and J by 7 bases, with 13 bases between the two germline ends. CDR3 DNA sequence: TGTGCCACCAGAGGTTTTGATGAAGCTTTCTTT. Protein: CATRGFDEAFF.

This clone has more than one count but fewer than ten. The chain employs TRBV5-1 and TRBJ1-1; the D is unclear. The CDR3 runs 14 residues. Germline V gives CDR1 SGHRS, CDR2 YFSETQ. V lost 7 bases to trimming and J lost 3 bases, with 16 bases between them. Written as DNA, the CDR3 is TGCGCCAGCCGCAACGGGGTTATGGACACTGAAGCTTTCTTT. Its protein is CASRNGVMDTEAFF.

The chain is built from TRBV29-1 and TRBJ1-1; no clear D. The CDR3 is made up of 13 amino acids. In germline, CDR1 is SQVTM, CDR2 ANQGSEA. V was shortened by 5 bases and J by 5 bases, with 15 bases between the two germline ends. As DNA, the CDR3 is TGCAGCGTTCGCCCCAGTGAGTTTACTGAAGCTTTCTTT. It codes for CSVRPSEFTEAFF.

This clone was seen a few times. Other DNA sequences in this specimen translate into the identical CDR3. V gene TRBV30 combines with J gene TRBJ1-4, with no clear D. The germline CDR1 and CDR2 sequences are GTSNPN and SVGIG (reference sequence). V was clipped by 0 bases and J by 8 bases, with 13 bases between them. CDR3 length: 14 residues. The CDR3 region has the DNA TGTGCCTGGAGTGTACGGGGAGGAGGAGAAAAACTGTTTTTT. It translates to CAWSVRGGGEKLFF.

The rearrangement uses TRBV5-8 and TRBJ2-4; D is ambiguous. The germline V and J ends were trimmed by 0 bases and 0 bases, with 10 bases remaining between them. In germline, CDR1 is SGHTS, CDR2 YDEGEE. This CDR3 contains 16 residues. The CDR3 sequence is CASSLGPQLAKNIQYF. As DNA, the CDR3 is TGTGCCAGCAGCTTGGGGCCACAGCTAGCCAAAAACATTCAGTACTTC.

The V call is TRBV2, the J call TRBJ2-1; 11 bases line up with TRBD2. The trim removed 10 bases at V and 7 bases at J, leaving 9 bases unmatched. Per the germline V gene, CDR1 is SNHLY and CDR2 is FYNNEI. The CDR3 spans 14 residues. The chain's CDR3 is CATRTSGLMNEQFF. CDR3 coding DNA: TGTGCCACCAGGACTAGCGGGTTAATGAATGAGCAGTTCTTC.

V is TRBV5-1 and J is TRBJ2-5; no clear D. Trimming left V 3 bases short and J 2 bases short, with 14 bases between. Per the germline V gene, CDR1 is SGHRS and CDR2 is YFSETQ. This CDR3 is 15 amino acids long. For the CDR3, the DNA is TGCGCCAGCAGCTGGCGAGGACCGGTGCAAGAGACCCAGTACTTC. Residues: CASSWRGPVQETQYF. Full variable domain (missing parts from reference TRBV5-1 and TRBJ2-5): KAGVTQTPRYLIKTRGQQVTLSCSPISGHRSVSWYQQTPGQGLQFLFEYFSETQRNKGNFPGRFSGRQFSNSRSEMNVSTLELGDSALYLCASSWRGPVQETQYFGPGTRLLVL.

The chain recombines TRBV30 with TRBJ2-7, with TRBD2 matching over 13 bases. CDR3 length equals 15 residues. V lost 2 bases to trimming and J lost 5 bases; unmatched junction nucleotides: 6. In germline, CDR1 is GTSNPN, CDR2 SVGIG (reference sequence). The CDR3 sequence: CAWSSGLAGAHEQYF. The CDR3 bases are TGTGCCTGGAGTAGTGGACTAGCGGGAGCCCACGAGCAGTACTTC.

The chain couples TRBV30 to TRBJ2-1; D assignment may be TRBD1 or TRBD2 (5 bases each). There are 13 residues in the CDR3. From germline, CDR1 is GTSNPN and CDR2 SVGIG (reference sequence). Trimming shortened V by 5 bases and J by 5 bases, and 13 bases separated the two germline ends. CDR3 loop: CAWPGTANNEQFF. CDR3 nucleotides: TGTGCCTGGCCGGGGACCGCGAACAATGAGCAGTTCTTC.